This TCR beta chain was sequenced in a study of blood T cell repertoires in COVID-19. For recovered donors of Cohort 3, there were two negative PCRs, clearance, or symptom resolution. In the source study's methods: Estimates of nucleated cell counts were drawn from the amplification of reference gene primers. Assay used: immunoSEQ multiplex PCR; TCRdb lists only in-frame clones, some missing. Clone size and the V and J calls come from that table; the DNA yielded D and trimming. The repertoire includes about 270,000 clones, over 75% of them detected once, and approximately 1% sits in the top ten. Trimming shortened V by 5 bases and J by 3 bases, and 13 bases separated the two germline ends. The germline gives CDR1 SGHTA, CDR2 FQGTGA. CDR3 length equals 14 residues.

The sample was PBMCs or T cells enriched from blood (not recorded which). The chain couples TRBV7-3 to TRBJ1-2; maybe TRBD1 (5 bases). This TCR was sampled from a woman younger than 45 who had recovered from COVID-19. CDR3: CASSPSGGYYGYTF. CDR3 bases: TGTGCCAGCAGCCCCTCGGGGGGATACTATGGCTACACCTTC.